Listed here are 10 T cell receptor beta chains from one sample, sequenced in a study of T cell changes during pregnancy in multiple sclerosis. The data were produced by immunoSEQ multiplex PCR, yet TCRdb's version contains in-frame clones alone and is incomplete. The data contain 50,000 to 65,000 clones, around 93% of them singletons. Sequencing used CD8+ T cells from peripheral blood mononuclear cells, obtained in the second trimester of pregnancy. Receptor source: a female donor with multiple sclerosis, enrolled in a pregnancy study.

The chain is built from TRBV7-8 and TRBJ2-3; 7 positions match TRBD2. V gave up 2 bases and J gave up 9 bases; unmatched junction bases: 11. Looked up from germline, CDR1 is SGHVS and CDR2 is FQNEAQ. The CDR3 contains 15 residues. The CDR3 DNA reads as TGTGCCAGCAGCTTAATGTCTAGCGGTCCGACAACGCAGTATTTT. This translates into CASSLMSSGPTTQYF.

This clone showed up just once. The V call is TRBV29-1, the J call TRBJ1-2; 9 bases are a match to TRBD1. V shed 0 bases and J 4 bases; nucleotides not matched to a gene: 0. Germline lookup yields CDR1 SQVTM and CDR2 ANQGSEA. The CDR3 has 13 residues. The CDR3 loop is CSVEETGGYGYTF. CDR3 DNA sequence: TGCAGCGTTGAAGAGACAGGGGGCTATGGCTACACCTTC.

In its sample, this clone was seen once. The V and J genes are TRBV13 and TRBJ2-7; TRBD1 might be the D (5 bases). Germline CDR1 reads PRHDT; CDR2 reads FYEKMQ (reference sequence). The CDR3 contains 15 residues. The V and J ends lost 5 bases and 2 bases respectively, with 16 bases between them. CDR3 nucleotides: TGTGCCAGCAGCCCCACAGGATCGGCCCCCTACGAGCAGTACTTC. As protein: CASSPTGSAPYEQYF.

V and J are TRBV27 and TRBJ2-3, with 8 positions matching TRBD2. J gave up 2 bases and V 6 bases, and 4 bases lay outside the gene matches. Germline V CDR1 and CDR2: MNHEY, SMNVEV (reference sequence). The CDR3 covers 14 residues. This chain's CDR3 is CASRGTSNTDTQYF. The CDR3 DNA follows: TGTGCCAGCAGGGGGACTAGTAACACAGATACGCAGTATTTT.

The rearrangement uses TRBV4-1 and TRBJ2-7; D uncertain. Germline assignment: CDR1 MGHRA and CDR2 YSYEKL. The CDR3 loop spans 11 amino acids. With 10 bases removed from V and 0 bases from J, the gap between germline ends came to 7 bases. The CDR3 sequence is CATPGSYEQYF. The DNA of the CDR3 is TGCGCCACCCCCGGCTCCTACGAGCAGTACTTC.

To note about this clone: The sample carries other DNA sequences with the same CDR3. Written as DNA, the CDR3 is TGCAGCGTGGAGGACAGGAACGGCTACACCTTC. Translated: CSVEDRNGYTF. The chain has TRBV29-1 and TRBJ1-2, with TRBD1 identical over 7 bases. The CDR3 totals 11 residues. CDR1 and CDR2 from the germline V gene are SQVTM and ANQGSEA. Trimming at V came to 6 bases and at J to 8 bases, leaving 6 bases not matched to a gene.

The DNA for the CDR3 is TGTGCCAGCAGCTCACCCCCCCAAGCGGCTAAGAATGAGCAGTTCTTC. This codes for CASSSPPQAAKNEQFF. V and J are TRBV7-9 and TRBJ2-1; D might be TRBD2 (5 bases). The V gene's germline CDR1 is SEHNR and CDR2 FQNEAQ (reference sequence). With 4 bases removed from V and 7 bases from J, the gap between germline ends came to 20 bases. The CDR3 loop spans 16 amino acids.

DNA of the CDR3: TGTGCCTGGAGTATAATAGGGGGCCACGAGCAGTACTTC. Its translation is CAWSIIGGHEQYF. The chain carries TRBV30 and TRBJ2-7; 7 bases agree with TRBD1. The CDR3 covers 13 residues. J gave up 5 bases and V 2 bases, and 6 bases lay outside the gene matches. CDR1 GTSNPN and CDR2 SVGIG come from the germline V gene (reference sequence). Filled out from reference TRBV30 and TRBJ2-7, the complete variable domain reads SQTIHQWPATLVQPVGSPLSLECTVEGTSNPNLYWYRQAAGRGLQLLFYSVGIGQISSEVPQNLSASRPQDRQFILSSKKLLLSDSGFYLCAWSIIGGHEQYFGPGTRLTVT.

V usage is TRBV11-2 and J usage is TRBJ2-7; 10 bases are a match to TRBD1. This CDR3 has 14 amino acids. The J segment lost 2 bases and the V segment lost 4 bases, leaving 2 bases of the junction unmatched. Germline assignment: CDR1 SGHAT and CDR2 FQNNGV. The CDR3: CASSYGTGAYEQYF. The CDR3, as DNA: TGTGCCAGCAGCTACGGGACAGGGGCCTACGAGCAGTACTTC.

The rearrangement links TRBV19 to TRBJ1-5, with D maybe TRBD1 (5 bases). The CDR3 has 11 residues. Germline lookup yields CDR1 LNHDA and CDR2 SQIVND (reference sequence). The germline V and J ends were trimmed by 10 bases and 11 bases, with 15 bases remaining between them. The CDR3 loop is CATRLGLTQHF. The CDR3 DNA follows: TGTGCCACCCGCCTGGGACTGACCCAGCATTTT.